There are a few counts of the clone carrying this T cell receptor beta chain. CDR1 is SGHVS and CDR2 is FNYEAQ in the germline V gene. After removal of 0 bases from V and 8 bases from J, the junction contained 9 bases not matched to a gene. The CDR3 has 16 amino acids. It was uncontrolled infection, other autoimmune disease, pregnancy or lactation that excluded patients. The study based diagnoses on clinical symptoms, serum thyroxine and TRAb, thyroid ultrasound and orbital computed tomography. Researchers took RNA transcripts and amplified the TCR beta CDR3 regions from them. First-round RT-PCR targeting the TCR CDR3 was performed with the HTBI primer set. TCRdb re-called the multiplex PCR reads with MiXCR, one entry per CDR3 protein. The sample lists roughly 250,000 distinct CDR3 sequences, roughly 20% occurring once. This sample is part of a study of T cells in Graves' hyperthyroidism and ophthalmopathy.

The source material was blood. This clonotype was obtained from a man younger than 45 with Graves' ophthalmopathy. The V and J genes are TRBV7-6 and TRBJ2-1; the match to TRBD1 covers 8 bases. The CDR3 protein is CASSLAPWTGYDEQFF. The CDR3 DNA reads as TGTGCCAGCAGCTTAGCACCTTGGACAGGGTATGATGAGCAGTTCTTC.